This is a list of T cell receptor beta chains from one sample in a study of T cell repertoires in cytomegalovirus infection. TCRdb recomputed calls from the reads with MiXCR, one row per CDR3 protein. The sample lists roughly 600,000 distinct CDR3 sequences; 24% were seen once. The sequencing input was CD8+ T cells from PBMCs. These receptors all come from a human donor in good health (CMV status not recorded). Some clones in this sample may be carry-over from other donors' samples. The CDR3 runs from the conserved cysteine through the conserved F or W. D genes are given only for firm matches. The size entry is marked missing in some rows and otherwise reads once, few, many or a size class.

v_call,clone_size,d_call,j_call,cdr3_aa,cdr3_nt
TRBV9,.,.,TRBJ2-1,CASSVALTNEQFF,TGTGCCAGCAGCGTAGCTCTTACCAATGAGCAGTTCTTC
TRBV6-1,.,.,TRBJ2-1,CASSLYWGDEQFF,TGTGCCAGCAGTTTATATTGGGGAGATGAGCAGTTCTTC
TRBV7-9,few,.,TRBJ2-1,CASRESNEQFF,TGTGCCAGCAGGGAAAGCAATGAGCAGTTCTTC
TRBV28,once,TRBD1,TRBJ2-1,CASSLTGQNEQFF,TGTGCCAGCAGTCTGACAGGGCAAAATGAGCAGTTCTTC
TRBV27,.,TRBD1,TRBJ2-1,CASSTGQIVSYNEQFF,TGTGCCAGTTCGACAGGGCAGATCGTCTCCTACAATGAGCAGTTCTTC
TRBV10-3,.,.,TRBJ1-1,CAITPSKANTEAFF,TGTGCCATCACTCCTTCTAAGGCTAACACTGAAGCTTTCTTT
TRBV4-1,few,TRBD2,TRBJ2-5,CASSQERYGGARETQYF,TGCGCCAGCAGCCAAGAGCGGTACGGGGGGGCCCGTGAGACCCAGTACTTC
TRBV20-1,.,TRBD2,TRBJ2-3,CSVSGTSGSTDTQYF,TGCAGTGTCTCCGGGACTAGCGGTAGCACAGATACGCAGTATTTT
TRBV6-2/TRBV6-3,.,.,TRBJ2-3,CATTRYTDTQYF,TGTGCCACTACGAGATACACAGATACGCAGTATTTT
TRBV29-1,.,TRBD2,TRBJ2-1,CSVGGGLVSYNEQFF,TGCAGCGTTGGAGGGGGACTAGTTTCCTACAATGAGCAGTTCTTC
TRBV12-3/TRBV12-4,many,.,TRBJ1-1,CASSLGLIEAFF,TGTGCCAGCAGTTTAGGACTGATTGAAGCTTTCTTT
TRBV29-1,.,.,TRBJ1-2,CSVEGASYTF,TGCAGCGTTGAGGGGGCGAGCTACACCTTC
TRBV27,many,TRBD1,TRBJ1-2,CASSFSTGANYGYTF,TGTGCCAGCAGTTTCTCGACAGGGGCTAACTATGGCTACACCTTC
TRBV2,few,TRBD1,TRBJ2-7,CAAADRDSYEQYF,TGTGCCGCCGCCGACAGGGACTCCTACGAGCAGTACTTC
TRBV11-2,many,TRBD2,TRBJ2-3,CASSLPYKGGGSSTDTQYF,TGTGCCAGCAGCTTACCCTACAAGGGCGGGGGGTCTAGCACAGATACGCAGTATTTT
TRBV5-1,few,.,TRBJ1-6,CASSSRTDWDSPLHF,TGCGCCAGCAGCTCGAGGACAGACTGGGATTCACCCCTCCACTTT
TRBV15,.,.,TRBJ2-2,CATSRAGTGELFF,TGTGCCACCAGCAGAGCTGGCACCGGGGAGCTGTTTTTT
TRBV7-9,few,.,TRBJ2-7,CASTNPDTGRAYEQYF,TGTGCCAGCACCAATCCTGATACAGGGAGAGCCTACGAGCAGTACTTC
TRBV15,few,.,TRBJ2-1,CATSRGATSLNEQFF,TGTGCCACCAGCAGAGGGGCAACCTCGCTGAATGAGCAGTTCTTC
TRBV7-2,many,.,TRBJ2-2,CASSKNRRPNTGELFF,TGTGCCAGCAGCAAAAACAGGAGACCGAACACCGGGGAGCTGTTTTTT
TRBV13,.,TRBD2,TRBJ2-7,CASSESGGKYEQYF,TGTGCCAGCAGCGAATCGGGGGGGAAATACGAGCAGTACTTC
TRBV12-3/TRBV12-4,few,.,TRBJ2-2,CASSAYDTPNTGELFF,TGTGCCAGCAGTGCCTATGACACGCCGAACACCGGGGAGCTGTTTTTT
TRBV6-2/TRBV6-3,many,.,TRBJ1-5,CASDERGVHQPQHF,TGTGCCAGCGATGAAAGGGGGGTGCATCAGCCCCAGCATTTT
TRBV6-1,few,.,TRBJ2-4,CASSEARVAKNIQYF,TGTGCCAGCAGTGAAGCCAGGGTGGCCAAAAACATTCAGTACTTC
TRBV7-9,.,.,TRBJ2-1,CASSWKDEQFF,TGTGCCAGCAGCTGGAAGGATGAGCAGTTCTTC
TRBV20-1,few,.,TRBJ1-2,CSARDQGSGYTF,TGCAGTGCTAGAGACCAGGGCTCTGGCTACACCTTC
TRBV2,many,.,TRBJ1-1,CASSEKDRGEAFF,TGTGCCAGCAGTGAAAAAGATCGTGGTGAAGCTTTCTTT
TRBV7-9,.,.,TRBJ1-4,CASSRLDSGLNEKLFF,TGTGCCAGCAGCCGCCTGGACAGTGGGCTGAATGAAAAACTGTTTTTT
TRBV6-5,many,.,TRBJ2-7,CASSYGAGEQYF,TGTGCCAGCAGTTACGGGGCGGGCGAGCAGTACTTC
TRBV7-8,many,.,TRBJ2-1,CASSLDRTSYNEQFF,TGTGCCAGCAGCTTAGACAGGACAAGTTACAATGAGCAGTTCTTC
TRBV7-6,many,.,TRBJ2-1,CASSLPTDRGGNEQFF,TGTGCCAGCAGCTTACCGACAGACCGAGGAGGCAATGAGCAGTTCTTC
TRBV29-1,few,.,TRBJ1-2,CSVPERAGGHGYTF,TGCAGCGTTCCCGAACGGGCCGGGGGCCATGGCTACACCTTC
TRBV7-9,many,.,TRBJ1-5,CASSTGRWNQPQHF,TGTGCCAGCAGCACGGGACGGTGGAATCAGCCCCAGCATTTT
TRBV10-3,many,.,TRBJ2-7,CAISEIALLSYEQYF,TGTGCCATCAGTGAGATAGCGCTGCTGTCCTACGAGCAGTACTTC
TRBV20-1,once,.,TRBJ2-1,CSVPDSFKGLNEQFF,TGCAGTGTTCCCGACAGCTTTAAGGGCTTAAATGAGCAGTTCTTC
TRBV11-2,.,.,TRBJ2-1,CASSTWGRGVDEQFF,TGTGCCAGTAGCACCTGGGGCAGGGGGGTCGATGAGCAGTTCTTC
TRBV12-3/TRBV12-4,few,TRBD2,TRBJ2-3,CASSFLVAGGVDTQYF,TGTGCCAGCAGTTTTTTGGTGGCGGGGGGGGTAGATACGCAGTATTTT